The 3 T cell receptor beta chains reported below all come from one sample, sequenced in a study of prognosis after radiotherapy for stage I lung cancer. Starting from genomic DNA, TCR beta CDR3 was amplified through two-round multiplex PCR. First-round PCR used primers specific to each TRBV and TRBJ gene. TCRdb re-analysed the multiplex PCR reads in MiXCR, keeping a single row per CDR3 protein. The sample records about 31,000 distinct CDR3 sequences, around 30% being singletons. Sequenced here: PBMCs, sampled before or after stereotactic body radiation therapy (not recorded which). These receptors were collected from a donor older than 45 with non-small cell lung cancer.

Concerning this clonotype itself: A much larger clone lies one base from this, so it may be a read error. This chain links TRBV9 with TRBJ2-2, with D perhaps TRBD2 (5 bases). Germline V gene lookup returns CDR1 SGDLS and CDR2 YYNGEE. The CDR3 consists of 16 residues. V gave up 4 bases and J gave up 7 bases, with 20 bases separating them. CDR3 DNA sequence: TGTGCCAGCAGCCCCAACGCCGGGATGGCCATCGGGGAGCTGTTTTTT. Translating gives CASSPNAGMAIGELFF.

This clonotype was detected ten times or more. The chain employs TRBV6-5 and TRBJ1-1; D not certain. The CDR3 is made up of 14 amino acids. The germline gives CDR1 MNHEY, CDR2 SVGAGI. Between the trimmed V and J ends, which lost 3 bases and 6 bases, there was a span of 14 bases. The chain's CDR3 is CASSYASIGPEAFF. CDR3 coding DNA: TGTGCCAGCAGTTATGCCTCTATAGGCCCTGAAGCTTTCTTT.

In its sample, this clonotype was seen once. A much larger clone lies one base from this, so it may be a read error. The chain joins TRBV7-2 to TRBJ2-1; 7 nucleotides match TRBD2. The CDR3 sequence is 13 residues long. Germline V gene lookup returns CDR1 SGHTA and CDR2 FQGNSA. The V and J ends lost 7 bases and 8 bases, in that order; junction bases with no gene match: 8. The CDR3 sequence: CASIPGLEDEQFF. The CDR3 nucleotides are TGTGCCAGCATCCCCGGACTAGAGGATGAGCAGTTCTTC.